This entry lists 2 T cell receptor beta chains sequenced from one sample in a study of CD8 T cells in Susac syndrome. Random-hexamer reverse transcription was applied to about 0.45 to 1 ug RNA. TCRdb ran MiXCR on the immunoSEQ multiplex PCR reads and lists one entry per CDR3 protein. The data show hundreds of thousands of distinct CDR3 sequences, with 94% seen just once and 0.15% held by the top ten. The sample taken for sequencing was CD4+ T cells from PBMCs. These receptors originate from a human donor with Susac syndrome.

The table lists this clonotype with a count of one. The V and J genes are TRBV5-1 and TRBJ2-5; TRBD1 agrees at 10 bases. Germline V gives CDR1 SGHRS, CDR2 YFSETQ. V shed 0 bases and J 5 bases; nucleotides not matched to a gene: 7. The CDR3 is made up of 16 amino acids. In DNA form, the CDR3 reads TGCGCCAGCAGCTTGGCGGGACAGGGGTCTACGGAGACCCAGTACTTC. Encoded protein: CASSLAGQGSTETQYF.

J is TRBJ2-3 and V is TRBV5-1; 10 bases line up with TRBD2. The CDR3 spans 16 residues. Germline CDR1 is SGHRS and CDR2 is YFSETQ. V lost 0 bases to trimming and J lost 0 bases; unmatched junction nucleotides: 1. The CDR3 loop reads CASSLGSGGSTDTQYF. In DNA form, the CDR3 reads TGCGCCAGCAGCTTGGGTAGCGGGGGGAGCACAGATACGCAGTATTTT.